Only a few counts were recorded for the clone carrying this T cell receptor beta chain. This sample stems from a study of blood T cell repertoires in COVID-19. Study in general: The United States, Italy and Spain supplied acute and convalescent COVID-19 samples. Nucleic acid was either cDNA or gDNA, and it came from T cells, B-cell-depleted T cells, or PBMCs.

From germline, CDR1 is SGHRS and CDR2 YFSETQ. V shed 3 bases and J 4 bases; nucleotides not matched to a gene: 4. The CDR3 extends over 16 amino acids. In the study's own analysis: Estimation of nucleated cell counts relied on the amplification of reference gene primers. Sequencing was performed with immunoSEQ multiplex PCR; in TCRdb, only in-frame clones are kept and a portion is missing. The DNA was the basis for D and trimming; V, J and clone size are from that table. This table holds roughly 72,000 clones, roughly 90% found once. The sample consisted of peripheral blood. The TCR sequence derives from a human donor in a cohort sampled during active COVID-19. The chain combines TRBV5-1 with TRBJ1-6; 10 bases fit TRBD1. CDR3 DNA: TGCGCCAGCAGCTCCGGACAGGGGGGATATAATTCACCCCTCCACTTT. It encodes CASSSGQGGYNSPLHF.